Following are 11 T cell receptor beta chains from one sample sequenced in a study of T cell clonality in common variable immunodeficiency. The data were produced by immunoSEQ multiplex PCR, yet TCRdb's version contains in-frame clones alone and is incomplete. The repertoire consists of tens of thousands of clones, none detected only once. The sequenced sample consisted of peripheral blood mononuclear cells. Source of these receptors: a person between 18 and 69 years old in good health.

Comments on this clone: The read comes to an end 3 residues before the CDR3 does, leaving the germline J gene to fill in the end. The chain couples TRBV18 to TRBJ1-1; 8 nucleotides match TRBD1. V lost 4 bases, J lost 5 bases, and 3 bases stayed unmatched. The germline V gene encodes CDR1 KGHSH and CDR2 LQKENI. The CDR3 is 13 residues long. The chain's CDR3 is CASSQTGATEAFF. The covered CDR3 bases are TGTGCCAGCTCACAGACAGGGGCAACTGAA.

In its sample, this clone was seen a few times. The missing CDR3 end, 3 residues past where the read stops, is filled in from the germline J gene. This chain uses TRBV6-4 with TRBJ2-5; 10 bases line up with TRBD1. The germline V gene encodes CDR1 MRHNA and CDR2 SNTAGT. The V and J ends lost 5 bases and 4 bases, in that order; junction bases with no gene match: 1. The CDR3 covers 13 residues. The CDR3 is CASSRDRGETQYF. The covered CDR3 bases are TGTGCCAGCAGTCGGGACAGGGGAGAGACC.

This clone has at least ten counts. The observed sequence ends 3 residues before the CDR3 terminus, with the missing tail filled in from the germline J gene. The rearrangement uses TRBV20-1 and TRBJ2-3; D remains ambiguous. CDR3 length equals 14 residues. Trimming pared 8 bases from V and 0 bases from J, leaving 15 bases between. Germline CDR1 DFQATT, CDR2 SNEGSKA (reference sequence). Incomplete CDR3 DNA: TGCAGTAATCTCCGGCGCGGAAGCACAGATACG. Translating it yields CSNLRRGSTDT. The full CDR3 sequence reads CSNLRRGSTDTQYF.

The table lists this clone with many counts. Read sequence stops 3 residues before the CDR3 end, and the germline J gene provides the missing end. This rearrangement joins TRBV5-1 to TRBJ2-5; TRBD1 agrees at 8 bases. The CDR3 runs 15 residues. After removal of 4 bases from V and 5 bases from J, the junction contained 10 bases not matched to a gene. Germline values: CDR1 SGHRS, CDR2 YFSETQ. The CDR3 loop reads CASSPRTGPGETQYF. CDR3 DNA, as far as it was read: TGCGCCAGCAGCCCGAGGACAGGGCCGGGGGAGACC. Full variable domain (missing parts from reference TRBV5-1 and TRBJ2-5): KAGVTQTPRYLIKTRGQQVTLSCSPISGHRSVSWYQQTPGQGLQFLFEYFSETQRNKGNFPGRFSGRQFSNSRSEMNVSTLELGDSALYLCASSPRTGPGETQYFGPGTRLLVL.

Concerning this clone: The read terminates 3 residues before the CDR3 end, so the remaining end is supplied by the germline J gene. J is TRBJ2-2 and V is TRBV19, with D perhaps matching TRBD1 or TRBD2 (5 bases each). CDR1 and CDR2 (germline): LNHDA, SQIVND (reference sequence). This CDR3 spans 17 amino acids. CDR3 bases read: TGTGCCAGTAGTACCCCGGCCGGACACTGGGAGAATTCACCG. It yields the protein CASSTPAGHWENSP. The complete CDR3 reads CASSTPAGHWENSPLFF.

Remarks on this clone: The read terminates 3 residues before the CDR3 end, so the remaining end is supplied by the germline J gene. The chain combines TRBV7-9 with TRBJ2-3; tentative D call: TRBD1 (6 bases). The CDR3 is 13 amino acids. Germline CDR1 and CDR2: SEHNR and FQNEAQ (reference sequence). Here the CDR3 reads CATTRSGEETQYF. The part of the CDR3 DNA that was read is TGTGCCACCACGAGGTCAGGGGAAGAGACG.

This clone has ten or more counts. The read gets to within 3 residues of the CDR3 end, and the germline J gene fills in the rest. The rearrangement links TRBV6-1 to TRBJ2-3; D gene ambiguous. This CDR3 is built from 13 residues. CDR1 is MNHNS and CDR2 is SASEGT in the germline V gene. CDR3 DNA (partial): TGTGCCAGCAGTGGCCAGGTTCAAGAGACG. Amino acid sequence: CASSGQVQET. The entire CDR3 protein reads CASSGQVQETQYF.

In this sample, this clone turned up many times. The read terminates 3 residues ahead of where the CDR3 ends, so the germline J gene completes it. The chain combines TRBV19 with TRBJ2-5, with 10 bases matching TRBD2. Losses at the gene ends were 6 bases for V and 1 base for J; bases not matched to a gene: 5. The germline CDR1 and CDR2 sequences are LNHDA and SQIVND (reference sequence). The CDR3 runs 15 residues. The CDR3 DNA, read in part, is TGTGCCAGTAGCCCATGGACTAGCGGCCAAGAGACC. Translation gives CASSPWTSGQET. The entire CDR3 protein reads CASSPWTSGQETQYF. The variable domain in full, with the rest retrieved from reference TRBV19 and TRBJ2-5, is DGGITQSPKYLFRKEGQNVTLSCEQNLNHDAMYWYRQDPGQGLRLIYYSQIVNDFQKGDIAEGYSVSREKKESFPLTVTSAQKNPTAFYLCASSPWTSGQETQYFGPGTRLLVL.

The sample holds many counts of this clone. The sequence runs out 3 residues before the end of the CDR3; the remainder is reconstructed from the germline J gene. The chain is built from TRBV20-1 and TRBJ1-2; 7 nucleotides align to TRBD1. The germline gives CDR1 DFQATT, CDR2 SNEGSKA (reference sequence). Trimming at V came to 5 bases and at J to 0 bases, leaving 9 bases not matched to a gene. The CDR3 contains 15 residues. The CDR3 DNA, read in part, is TGCAGTGCTGCCCTTCCGGGACAGACTAACTATGGC. Its translation is CSAALPGQTNYG. The CDR3 in full is CSAALPGQTNYGYTF.

This clone was counted ten times or more. The sequence runs out 3 residues before the end of the CDR3; the remainder is reconstructed from the germline J gene. The chain links TRBV19 to TRBJ2-5; 11 bases are shared with TRBD2. Germline-derived CDR1 and CDR2 are LNHDA and SQIVND (reference sequence). V trimming: 2 bases; J trimming: 5 bases; junction bases outside the gene matches: 19. The CDR3 is 20 amino acids. The CDR3 loop is CASSILGLTSGIPFWETQYF. The sequenced CDR3 bases are TGTGCCAGTAGTATATTAGGGCTGACTAGCGGGATACCGTTTTGGGAGACC.

There are a few counts of this clone. The read ends 3 residues shy of where the CDR3 ends; the end is completed using the germline J gene. The rearrangement links TRBV10-2 to TRBJ1-2; D might be TRBD1 (6 bases). Germline CDR1 is WSHSY and CDR2 is SAAADI. The germline V and J ends were trimmed by 3 bases and 7 bases, with 27 bases remaining between them. CDR3 size: 18 residues. CDR3 bases read: TGCGCCAGCAGTGATTCTACAGGGAGGATTGGAGGGGATCGTGGC. The encoded protein is CASSDSTGRIGGDRG. The full-length CDR3 reads as CASSDSTGRIGGDRGYTF.